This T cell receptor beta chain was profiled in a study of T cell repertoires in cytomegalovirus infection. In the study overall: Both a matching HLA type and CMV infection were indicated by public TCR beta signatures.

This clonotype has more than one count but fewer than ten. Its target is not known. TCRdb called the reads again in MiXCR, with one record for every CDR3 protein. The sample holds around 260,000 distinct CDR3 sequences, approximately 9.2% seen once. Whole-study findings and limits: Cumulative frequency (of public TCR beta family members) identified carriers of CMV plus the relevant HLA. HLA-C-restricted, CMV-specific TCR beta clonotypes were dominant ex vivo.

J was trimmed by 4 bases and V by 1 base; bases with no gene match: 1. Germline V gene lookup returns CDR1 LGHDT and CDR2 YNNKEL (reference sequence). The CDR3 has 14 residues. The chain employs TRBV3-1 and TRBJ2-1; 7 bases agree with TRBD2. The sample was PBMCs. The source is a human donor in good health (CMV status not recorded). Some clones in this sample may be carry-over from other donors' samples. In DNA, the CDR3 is TGTGCCAGCAGCCAAGTGGGGGGGTACAATGAGCAGTTCTTC. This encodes CASSQVGGYNEQFF.